The 15 T cell receptor beta chains given below trace back to one sample, sequenced in a study of T-cell reconstitution after alpha-beta-depleted transplantation in children. Using unique molecular identifiers, the investigators prepared the TCRbeta library. TCRdb re-called the PCR reads with MiXCR, one entry per CDR3 protein. The sample consists of about 980,000 distinct CDR3 sequences, around 30% of them appearing once. Source: PBMCs, mostly from graft donor cells, taken 360 days after TCRalphabeta/CD19-depleted stem cell transplant. These receptors were collected from a boy younger than two who had a stem cell transplant for SCID, so the T cells may come from the graft donor.

The chain is built from TRBV10-3 and TRBJ2-5, with D possibly matching TRBD2 (5 bases). The CDR3 is 15 residues long. Trimming cost V 5 bases and J 5 bases, with 18 bases left between them. CDR1 is ENHRY and CDR2 is SYGVKD in the germline V gene. The CDR3: CAISQGLGLAETQYF. The CDR3, as DNA: TGTGCCATCAGTCAAGGACTCGGCCTGGCGGAGACCCAGTACTTC.

The genes are TRBV18 and TRBJ2-5; D call uncertain. The CDR3 is made up of 13 amino acids. Trimming removed 0 bases at V and 0 bases at J, with 2 bases between. Germline V gene sequence: CDR1 KGHSH, CDR2 LQKENI. The CDR3 spells CASSPPHQETQYF. The CDR3 DNA sequence: TGTGCCAGCTCACCACCTCACCAAGAGACCCAGTACTTC. The whole variable domain, filled in from reference TRBV18 and TRBJ2-5, reads NAGVMQNPRHLVRRRGQEARLRCSPMKGHSHVYWYRQLPEEGLKFMVYLQKENIIDESGMPKERFSAEFPKEGPSILRIQQVVRGDSAAYFCASSPPHQETQYFGPGTRLLVL.

This clonotype occurred many times. The chain uses TRBV10-3 and TRBJ2-2, with TRBD2 as a possible D gene (6 bases). Germline V gives CDR1 ENHRY, CDR2 SYGVKD. V dropped 10 bases and J dropped 8 bases, with 20 bases sitting between them. This CDR3 spans 14 amino acids. DNA of the CDR3: TGTGCCACGGGTCTTGCGGGGCAGCCGGGGGAGCTGTTTTTT. Translating it yields CATGLAGQPGELFF.

The V call is TRBV6-5, the J call TRBJ2-2; D perhaps matches TRBD2 (5 bases). V lost 4 bases, J lost 7 bases, and 19 bases lay in between. The CDR3 is made up of 16 amino acids. Per germline, CDR1 MNHEY and CDR2 SVGAGI. The CDR3 sequence is CASSSRRSGSGGELFF. The CDR3 nucleotides are TGTGCCAGCAGTTCCAGGAGATCGGGGTCTGGCGGGGAGCTGTTTTTT.

The V gene is TRBV6-4, the J gene TRBJ1-4; no clear D gene. V dropped 9 bases and J dropped 8 bases, with 16 bases sitting between them. The CDR3 runs 13 residues. CDR1 and CDR2 (germline): MRHNA, SNTAGT. CDR3 DNA sequence: TGTGCCAGTTCTAGAGGACTTTCGGAAAAACTGTTTTTT. Protein: CASSRGLSEKLFF.

The chain recombines TRBV4-1 with TRBJ1-6; TRBD1 aligns across 8 bases. This CDR3 has 14 residues. V shed 3 bases, J shed 10 bases, and the junction held 5 bases outside the gene matches. The germline V gene has CDR1 MGHRA and CDR2 YSYEKL. The CDR3 coding sequence is TGCGCCAGCAGCCAGACAGGGGTGAGCTCACCCCTCCACTTT. It specifies CASSQTGVSSPLHF.

The chain recombines TRBV6-6 with TRBJ2-2, with TRBD2 matching over 10 bases. CDR3 length: 23 amino acids. The V segment lost 6 bases and the J segment 0 bases; nucleotides outside the gene matches: 25. Germline loops: CDR1 MNHNY, CDR2 SVGAGI (reference sequence). The CDR3 loop reads CASRWIDPPSSGGYPANTGELFF. Here the CDR3 DNA reads TGTGCCAGCAGGTGGATTGACCCCCCATCTAGCGGGGGCTACCCCGCGAACACCGGGGAGCTGTTTTTT.

This chain uses TRBV4-1 with TRBJ2-2; 8 bases map to TRBD2. J lost 4 bases, V lost 11 bases, and 0 bases had no gene match. CDR1 is MGHRA and CDR2 is YSYEKL in the germline V gene. The length of the CDR3 is 11 residues. The CDR3 DNA is TGCGCCGCGGGAGGCACCGGGGAGCTGTTTTTT. As protein: CAAGGTGELFF.

Concerning this clonotype: A junction end diverges from the germline sequence, so it may reflect a read error. The chain combines TRBV5-8 with TRBJ2-1; D unclear. This CDR3 is 16 amino acids long. CDR1 is SGHTS and CDR2 is YDEGEE in the germline V gene. The DNA for the CDR3 is TGTGCCGGCAGCCCCGGTCGGAGTGGAAAATACAATGAGCAGTTCTTC. Its translation: CAGSPGRSGKYNEQFF. The whole variable domain, remainder taken from reference TRBV5-8 and TRBJ2-1, is EAGVTQSPTHLIKTRGQQATLRCSPISGHTSVYWYQQALGLGLQFLLWYDEGEERNRGNFPPRFSGRQFPNYSSELNVNALELEDSALYLCAGSPGRSGKYNEQFFGPGTRLTVL.

This clonotype was detected only a few times. This sequence joins TRBV5-5 and TRBJ2-4; TRBD1 aligns across 9 bases. With V trimmed by 0 bases and J by 6 bases, 4 bases remained unmatched. CDR1 is SGHKS, CDR2 YYEKEE, per germline (reference sequence). The CDR3 spans 15 residues. CDR3 nucleotides: TGTGCCAGCAGCTTGGCCCCGGGACAGGGAAACATTCAGTACTTC. It is translated as CASSLAPGQGNIQYF.

This clonotype has more than one count but fewer than ten. The chain recombines TRBV10-3 with TRBJ2-1; TRBD1 matches at 9 bases. V dropped 6 bases and J dropped 8; count of bases not matched to a gene: 11. CDR1 is ENHRY and CDR2 is SYGVKD in the germline V gene. This CDR3 comprises 15 residues. The CDR3 DNA reads as TGTGCCATCAGGGGGGACAGGGAGGTTACGGATGAGCAGTTCTTC. Amino acid sequence: CAIRGDREVTDEQFF.

The V gene is TRBV7-2, the J gene TRBJ2-3; 7 positions agree with TRBD1. The CDR3 consists of 13 residues. The V segment lost 11 bases and the J segment 0 bases; nucleotides outside the gene matches: 5. Germline CDR1 and CDR2: SGHTA and FQGNSA. CDR3 DNA: TGTGCCCTCAGGGGGACAAGCACAGATACGCAGTATTTT. This sequence encodes CALRGTSTDTQYF.

The V gene is TRBV18, the J gene TRBJ2-2; no clear D gene. Germline CDR1 KGHSH, CDR2 LQKENI. V was clipped by 1 base and J by 3 bases, with 6 bases between them. The CDR3 extends over 14 amino acids. The CDR3 is CASSPLVDTGELFF. CDR3 nucleotides: TGTGCCAGCTCACCACTAGTGGACACCGGGGAGCTGTTTTTT.

Only a few counts were recorded for this clonotype. V is TRBV12-3 or TRBV12-4 and J is TRBJ2-1, with no clear D. V dropped 3 bases and J dropped 5 bases, with 14 bases sitting between them. CDR3 length: 15 residues. The CDR3 loop is CASSFGGKADNEQFF. CDR3 sequence (DNA): TGTGCCAGCAGTTTTGGCGGAAAGGCGGACAATGAGCAGTTCTTC.

CDR3 residues: CASSENSDYGYTF. In DNA, the CDR3 is TGCGCCAGCAGTGAGAATAGTGACTATGGCTACACCTTC. The chain is built from TRBV10-1 and TRBJ1-2; D is undetermined. With 2 bases removed from V and 3 bases from J, the gap between germline ends came to 7 bases. The CDR3 sequence is 13 residues long. Germline V gene data show CDR1 as WNHNN and CDR2 as SYGVQD (reference sequence).